The rows below give T cell receptor beta chains drawn from one sample of a study of blood T cell repertoires in COVID-19. Repertoires were generated with immunoSEQ multiplex PCR, while TCRdb's copy carries only in-frame clones and drops some. This sample has over 250,000 clones; about 88% occur once, and the top ten carry roughly 3.9%. The source material was peripheral blood. The source is a man in his sixties who had recovered from COVID-19. Both conserved end residues are part of each CDR3. The order of the fields is CDR3 protein, CDR3 DNA, clone size, D gene, V gene, J gene. D genes are given only for firm matches. Rows may omit the clone size; those that give it use once, few, many or a size class.

cdr3_aa: CASSVNPGGPGEQYF
cdr3_nt: TGTGCCAGCAGCGTAAATCCGGGGGGGCCGGGCGAGCAGTACTTC
clone_size: NA
d_call: TRBD2
v_call: TRBV9
j_call: TRBJ2-7

cdr3_aa: CASSLGDRRGYTF
cdr3_nt: TGTGCCAGCAGTTTAGGGGACAGGCGTGGCTACACCTTC
clone_size: NA
d_call: TRBD1
v_call: TRBV6-5
j_call: TRBJ1-2

cdr3_aa: CASSLTGRLETQYF
cdr3_nt: TGCGCCAGCAGCTTGACAGGGCGTTTAGAGACCCAGTACTTC
clone_size: NA
d_call: NA
v_call: TRBV5-1
j_call: TRBJ2-5

cdr3_aa: CASSRGGVGTYGYTF
cdr3_nt: TGTGCCAGCAGCCGCGGAGGGGTAGGAACCTATGGCTACACCTTC
clone_size: once
d_call: NA
v_call: TRBV6-5
j_call: TRBJ1-2

cdr3_aa: CASSLLAYEQYF
cdr3_nt: TGTGCCAGCAGCCTCTTAGCCTACGAGCAGTACTTC
clone_size: few
d_call: NA
v_call: TRBV28
j_call: TRBJ2-7

cdr3_aa: CASSWTGHLIYGYTF
cdr3_nt: TGTGCCAGCAGCTGGACAGGCCACCTCATTTATGGCTACACCTTC
clone_size: NA
d_call: TRBD1
v_call: TRBV3-1/TRBV3-2
j_call: TRBJ1-2

cdr3_aa: CASTRDTDTDTQYF
cdr3_nt: TGCGCCAGCACACGGGACACAGACACAGATACGCAGTATTTT
clone_size: NA
d_call: NA
v_call: TRBV5-1
j_call: TRBJ2-3

cdr3_aa: CSVSTGVQETQYF
cdr3_nt: TGCAGCGTATCGACAGGGGTCCAAGAGACCCAGTACTTC
clone_size: NA
d_call: TRBD1
v_call: TRBV29-1
j_call: TRBJ2-5

cdr3_aa: CASSEWTPMGAYEQYF
cdr3_nt: TGTGCCAGCAGTGAATGGACTCCTATGGGAGCGTACGAGCAGTACTTC
clone_size: NA
d_call: NA
v_call: TRBV25-1
j_call: TRBJ2-7

cdr3_aa: CASSLRSSYNEQFF
cdr3_nt: TGCGCCAGCAGCTTGCGGAGCTCCTACAATGAGCAGTTCTTC
clone_size: NA
d_call: NA
v_call: TRBV5-1
j_call: TRBJ2-1

cdr3_aa: CASTPRRSYYNEQFF
cdr3_nt: TGTGCCAGCACCCCCCGGCGGAGTTACTACAATGAGCAGTTCTTC
clone_size: once
d_call: NA
v_call: TRBV6-5
j_call: TRBJ2-1

cdr3_aa: CASSRADTNTGELFF
cdr3_nt: TGTGCCAGCAGCCGGGCCGACACGAACACCGGGGAGCTGTTTTTT
clone_size: NA
d_call: NA
v_call: TRBV14
j_call: TRBJ2-2

cdr3_aa: CSVAKQGDTEAFF
cdr3_nt: TGCAGCGTTGCGAAACAGGGGGACACTGAAGCTTTCTTT
clone_size: NA
d_call: TRBD1
v_call: TRBV29-1
j_call: TRBJ1-1

cdr3_aa: CASSPAGTSGGTDTQYF
cdr3_nt: TGTGCCAGCAGTCCCGCCGGGACTAGCGGGGGCACAGATACGCAGTATTTT
clone_size: once
d_call: TRBD2
v_call: TRBV7-9
j_call: TRBJ2-3

cdr3_aa: CASSYAGEAFF
cdr3_nt: TGTGCCAGCAGTTACGCGGGTGAAGCTTTCTTT
clone_size: NA
d_call: NA
v_call: TRBV6-2/TRBV6-3
j_call: TRBJ1-1

cdr3_aa: CASSSGGTEAFF
cdr3_nt: TGTGCCAGCAGCTCGGGGGGCACTGAAGCTTTCTTT
clone_size: NA
d_call: NA
v_call: TRBV7-9
j_call: TRBJ1-1

cdr3_aa: CASSPEGVDTQYF
cdr3_nt: TGTGCCAGCAGCCCTGAGGGGGTGGATACGCAGTATTTT
clone_size: NA
d_call: NA
v_call: TRBV7-2
j_call: TRBJ2-3

cdr3_aa: CASSLGGSPLHF
cdr3_nt: TGTGCCAGCAGCTTAGGGGGCTCGCCCCTCCACTTT
clone_size: NA
d_call: TRBD1
v_call: TRBV28
j_call: TRBJ1-6